The 25 T cell receptor beta chains listed next were all sequenced from one sample in a study of shared clonotypes between healthy human individuals. Here immunoSEQ multiplex PCR was the method, and the copy in TCRdb shows in-frame clones only, minus some. The sample holds 1,500,000 or so clones; 97% to 99% are singletons and the top ten take about 0.34%. The sample comprised naive CD4+ T cells sorted from blood. The sample's subset: CD45RA+ positively selected. These receptors all come from a man aged 25-40 years in good health.

This rearrangement joins TRBV5-1 to TRBJ2-3; the D call may be TRBD1 or TRBD2 (7 bases each). CDR1 is SGHRS, CDR2 YFSETQ, per germline. The CDR3 sequence is 15 residues long. V lost 4 bases, J lost 4 bases, and 16 bases lay in between. The CDR3 nucleotides read TGCGCCAGCAGCCGTGGACAGGCGGGAGCAGATACGCAGTATTTT. Translated, it gives CASSRGQAGADTQYF.

The chain links TRBV28 to TRBJ2-1; unclear D gene. The CDR3 sequence is 11 residues long. The germline V and J ends were trimmed by 10 bases and 6 bases, with 10 bases remaining between them. Germline V gene sequence: CDR1 MDHEN, CDR2 SYDVKM. CDR3 sequence reads: CATTGTNEQFF. The CDR3, as DNA: TGTGCCACGACGGGTACCAATGAGCAGTTCTTC.

The chain couples TRBV13 to TRBJ2-1, with D perhaps matching TRBD2 (6 bases). V lost 5 bases, J lost 9 bases, and 11 bases lay in between. Germline V CDR1 and CDR2: PRHDT, FYEKMQ (reference sequence). CDR3 size: 12 residues. The CDR3 spells CASSNSGFEQFF. The CDR3 region has the DNA TGTGCCAGCAGCAATAGCGGTTTTGAGCAGTTCTTC.

A word on this clone: Distinct nucleotide sequences in the sample also encode this CDR3. This chain uses TRBV9 with TRBJ2-7; D assignment may be TRBD1 or TRBD2 (5 bases each). The CDR3 runs 13 residues. Germline loops: CDR1 SGDLS, CDR2 YYNGEE. The germline V and J ends were trimmed by 0 bases and 6 bases, with 10 bases remaining between them. The DNA of the CDR3 is TGTGCCAGCAGCGTAGGGGGGAGAGGCGAGCAGTACTTC. It encodes CASSVGGRGEQYF.

The chain has TRBV2 and TRBJ2-7; 13 bases line up with TRBD2. CDR3 length: 15 amino acids. Losses at the gene ends were 5 bases for V and 6 bases for J; bases not matched to a gene: 7. CDR1 is SNHLY and CDR2 is FYNNEI in the germline V gene. The CDR3: CASSSRTSGSIEQYF. In DNA, the CDR3 is TGTGCCAGCAGTAGCCGGACTAGCGGGAGTATCGAGCAGTACTTC. Combining the CDR3 with reference TRBV2 and TRBJ2-7 gives the whole variable domain EPEVTQTPSHQVTQMGQEVILRCVPISNHLYFYWYRQILGQKVEFLVSFYNNEISEKSEIFDDQFSVERPDGSNFTLKIRSTKLEDSAMYFCASSSRTSGSIEQYFGPGTRLTVT.

The V and J genes are TRBV4-1 and TRBJ1-4; D is perhaps TRBD1 (5 bases). The CDR3 spans 15 residues. The V end was cut by 0 bases, the J end by 9 bases, with 14 bases between. Germline V gene data show CDR1 as MGHRA and CDR2 as YSYEKL. The CDR3 DNA follows: TGCGCCAGCAGCCAAGATTCGCCAGGGATGCAAAAACTGTTTTTT. The encoded protein is CASSQDSPGMQKLFF.

The genes are TRBV2 and TRBJ2-2; D gene ambiguous. The CDR3 is 14 amino acids. Trimming stripped 7 bases from V and 6 bases from J, with 15 bases between. The V gene's germline CDR1 is SNHLY and CDR2 FYNNEI. The CDR3 DNA is TGTGCCAGCACCTCTCTCTTTTTCTCCGGGGAGCTGTTTTTT. Encoded protein: CASTSLFFSGELFF.

The genes are TRBV5-1 and TRBJ2-7; TRBD2 matches at 8 bases. Germline assignment: CDR1 SGHRS and CDR2 YFSETQ. This CDR3 has 16 amino acids. V lost 1 base and J lost 4; bases outside the gene matches: 10. The CDR3 nucleotides read TGCGCCAGCAGCTTGTCTACTAGCGGAACCTTTTACGAGCAGTACTTC. It is translated as CASSLSTSGTFYEQYF.

This chain links TRBV28 with TRBJ2-2; a weak D match, TRBD2 (5 bases). Per the germline V gene, CDR1 is MDHEN and CDR2 is SYDVKM. The CDR3 consists of 11 residues. The V gene lost 8 bases and the J gene lost 6 bases, with 7 bases spanning the gap. As DNA, the CDR3 is TGTGCCAGCGTCGGGGCCGGGGAGCTGTTTTTT. Encoded protein: CASVGAGELFF.

The genes are TRBV28 and TRBJ2-7; 7 nucleotides match TRBD2. With 7 bases clipped from V and 6 bases from J, the junction kept 0 bases outside the gene matches. The V gene's germline CDR1 is MDHEN and CDR2 SYDVKM. The CDR3 sequence is 10 residues long. The CDR3 loop reads CASTGGEQYF. The CDR3, as DNA: TGTGCCAGCACGGGAGGCGAGCAGTACTTC.

CDR3 protein: CASSPATVNTEAFF. The CDR3 nucleotides read TGTGCCAGCTCACCAGCCACGGTGAACACTGAAGCTTTCTTT. This chain joins TRBV18 and TRBJ1-1; no definite D call. CDR3 size: 14 residues. Germline V CDR1 and CDR2: KGHSH, LQKENI. Trimming stripped 2 bases from V and 0 bases from J, with 7 bases between.

The rearrangement joins TRBV5-4 to TRBJ1-1; TRBD1 matches at 8 bases. With V trimmed by 2 bases and J by 5 bases, 2 bases remained unmatched. Germline V gene data show CDR1 as SGHNT and CDR2 as YYREEE (reference sequence). The CDR3 has 13 amino acids. The CDR3 bases are TGTGCCAGCAGCTTACAGGGGGGTACTGAAGCTTTCTTT. This encodes CASSLQGGTEAFF.

J is TRBJ1-2 and V is TRBV9; D remains ambiguous. Germline loops: CDR1 SGDLS, CDR2 YYNGEE. V lost 4 bases, J lost 4 bases, and 20 bases lay in between. CDR3 size: 16 residues. CDR3 sequence: CASSPRLTGGSYGYTF. DNA for the CDR3: TGTGCCAGCAGCCCCCGCTTGACGGGAGGCTCCTATGGCTACACCTTC.

As for this clone: In the same sample, other DNA sequences code for this CDR3. The rearrangement joins TRBV27 to TRBJ2-1; TRBD2 might be the D (5 bases). CDR3 size: 12 residues. Looked up from germline, CDR1 is MNHEY and CDR2 is SMNVEV (reference sequence). V lost 2 bases and J 6 bases, leaving 5 bases between the germline ends. CDR3: CASSLRGNEQFF. The CDR3 DNA is TGTGCCAGCAGTTTACGGGGCAATGAGCAGTTCTTC.

The chain is built from TRBV28 and TRBJ2-1, with D perhaps given as TRBD1 or TRBD2 (5 bases each). V was shortened by 3 bases and J by 9 bases, with 18 bases between the two germline ends. The CDR3 length is 15 residues. The germline gives CDR1 MDHEN, CDR2 SYDVKM. The CDR3 is CASSFIGMGRVEQFF. The CDR3 coding sequence is TGTGCCAGCAGTTTTATCGGGATGGGGCGGGTTGAGCAGTTCTTC.

CDR3 DNA: TGTGCCAGTAGTTATACGGGACACCTTAACACTGAAGCTTTCTTT. This sequence encodes CASSYTGHLNTEAFF. The chain couples TRBV19 to TRBJ1-1; maybe TRBD1 (6 bases). The V end lost 5 bases, the J end lost 2 bases, and 15 bases lay between the germline ends. This CDR3 is built from 15 residues. In germline, CDR1 is LNHDA, CDR2 SQIVND (reference sequence).

This chain uses TRBV27 with TRBJ1-5; D unclear. CDR1 is MNHEY and CDR2 is SMNVEV in the germline V gene (reference sequence). Between the trimmed V and J ends, which lost 3 bases and 6 bases, there was a span of 6 bases. CDR3 length: 12 amino acids. The CDR3: CASSFPGQPQHF. CDR3 DNA: TGTGCCAGCAGTTTTCCAGGTCAGCCCCAGCATTTT.

The chain carries TRBV28 and TRBJ2-7; tentatively, D is TRBD1 or TRBD2 (6 bases each). CDR3 size: 15 residues. With 4 bases removed from V and 0 bases from J, the gap between germline ends came to 13 bases. Per the germline V gene, CDR1 is MDHEN and CDR2 is SYDVKM. The CDR3 DNA reads TGTGCCAGCAGTTATGGGGGGCTAAACTCCTACGAGCAGTACTTC. It encodes CASSYGGLNSYEQYF.

This sequence joins TRBV10-3 and TRBJ2-1; 7 nucleotides agree with TRBD2. The germline V gene encodes CDR1 ENHRY and CDR2 SYGVKD. Germline trimming cut 8 bases from V and 9 bases from J; bases unmatched to any gene: 7. The CDR3 contains 12 residues. The CDR3 nucleotides read TGTGCCATCGGCCGACTAGCCGTTGAGCAGTTCTTC. Encoded protein: CAIGRLAVEQFF.

CDR3 DNA sequence: TGTGCCAGCAGTTACAGGCAGGGTACCTACGAGCAGTACTTC. Its protein product is CASSYRQGTYEQYF. The J gene is TRBJ2-7, the V gene TRBV6-5; maybe TRBD1 (5 bases). This CDR3 is built from 14 residues. The germline V gene encodes CDR1 MNHEY and CDR2 SVGAGI. Deletions cut 2 bases from V and 2 bases from J, with 10 bases between.

The chain has TRBV19 and TRBJ1-1, with D unclear. Germline V gene data show CDR1 as LNHDA and CDR2 as SQIVND (reference sequence). This CDR3 contains 13 residues. Deletions cut 7 bases from V and 1 base from J, with 10 bases between. The DNA for the CDR3 is TGTGCCAGTATCGGGAATTGGAACACTGAAGCTTTCTTT. This translates into CASIGNWNTEAFF.

V gene TRBV19 combines with J gene TRBJ1-5, with TRBD1 matching 7 bases. Germline CDR1 reads LNHDA; CDR2 reads SQIVND (reference sequence). With 4 bases clipped from V and 1 base from J, the junction kept 7 bases outside the gene matches. This CDR3 has 16 amino acids. CDR3 DNA: TGTGCCAGTAGTACACAGGGGATGGGGAGCAATCAGCCCCAGCATTTT. It translates to CASSTQGMGSNQPQHF.

V usage is TRBV15 and J usage is TRBJ1-5, with no clear D. Per the germline V gene, CDR1 is LNHNV and CDR2 is YYDKDF (reference sequence). Trimming cost V 1 base and J 7 bases, with 14 bases left between them. This CDR3 comprises 15 residues. The CDR3 reads CATSRVQQVGQPQHF. DNA for the CDR3: TGTGCCACCAGCAGAGTACAGCAGGTGGGGCAGCCCCAGCATTTT.

The genes are TRBV7-8 and TRBJ1-5, with a possible D match to TRBD1 (6 bases). The CDR3 totals 13 residues. Trimming removed 5 bases from V and 6 bases from J, with 11 bases in between. The germline gives CDR1 SGHVS, CDR2 FQNEAQ. This chain's CDR3 is CASSPRGGQPQHF. The CDR3, as DNA: TGTGCCAGCAGCCCTAGGGGGGGTCAGCCCCAGCATTTT.

This sequence joins TRBV7-9 and TRBJ1-3; D not certain. The CDR3 spans 15 residues. Trimming took off 9 bases at V and 0 bases at J, with 15 bases between the two ends. CDR1 is SEHNR and CDR2 is FQNEAQ in the germline V gene (reference sequence). The CDR3 region has the DNA TGTGCCAGTGCCCCGGCCGGAAACTCTGGAAACACCATATATTTT. It yields the protein CASAPAGNSGNTIYF.